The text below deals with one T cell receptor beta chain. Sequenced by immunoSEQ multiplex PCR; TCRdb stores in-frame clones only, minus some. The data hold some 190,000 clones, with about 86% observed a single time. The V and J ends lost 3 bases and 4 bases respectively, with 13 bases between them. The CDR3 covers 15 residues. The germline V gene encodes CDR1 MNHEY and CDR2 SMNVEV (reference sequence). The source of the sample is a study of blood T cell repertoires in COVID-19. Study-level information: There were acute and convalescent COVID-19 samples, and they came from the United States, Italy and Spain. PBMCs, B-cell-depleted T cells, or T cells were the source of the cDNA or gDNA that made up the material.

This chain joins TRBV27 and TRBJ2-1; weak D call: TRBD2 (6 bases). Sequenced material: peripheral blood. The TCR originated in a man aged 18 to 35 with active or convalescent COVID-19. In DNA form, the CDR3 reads TGTGCCAGCAGTTTTCTAGACGGGGGTTACAATGAGCAGTTCTTC. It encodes CASSFLDGGYNEQFF.